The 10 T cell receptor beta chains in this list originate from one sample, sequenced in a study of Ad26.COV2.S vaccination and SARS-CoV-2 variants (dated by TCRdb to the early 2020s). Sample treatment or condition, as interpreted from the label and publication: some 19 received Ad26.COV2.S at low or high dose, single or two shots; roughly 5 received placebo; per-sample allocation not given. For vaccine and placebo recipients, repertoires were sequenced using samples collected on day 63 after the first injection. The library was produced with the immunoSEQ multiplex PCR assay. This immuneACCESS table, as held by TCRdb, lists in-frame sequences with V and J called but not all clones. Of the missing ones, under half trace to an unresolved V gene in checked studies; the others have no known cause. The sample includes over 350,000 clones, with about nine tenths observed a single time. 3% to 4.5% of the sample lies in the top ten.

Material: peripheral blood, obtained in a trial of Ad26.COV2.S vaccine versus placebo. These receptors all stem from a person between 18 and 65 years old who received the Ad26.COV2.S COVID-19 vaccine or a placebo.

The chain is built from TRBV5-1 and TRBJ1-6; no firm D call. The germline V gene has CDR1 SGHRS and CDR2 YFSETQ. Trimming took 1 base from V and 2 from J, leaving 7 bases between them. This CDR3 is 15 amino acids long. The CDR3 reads CASSLSLTYNSPLHF. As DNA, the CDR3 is TGCGCCAGCAGCTTGAGTTTGACCTATAATTCACCCCTCCACTTT.

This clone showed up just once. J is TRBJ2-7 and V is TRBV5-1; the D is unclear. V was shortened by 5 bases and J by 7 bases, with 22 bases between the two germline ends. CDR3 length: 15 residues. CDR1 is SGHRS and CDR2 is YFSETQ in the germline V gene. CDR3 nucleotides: TGCGCCAGCAGATATAACGCCGGGTCCTACGGGGAGCAGTACTTC. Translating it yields CASRYNAGSYGEQYF. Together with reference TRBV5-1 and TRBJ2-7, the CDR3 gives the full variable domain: KAGVTQTPRYLIKTRGQQVTLSCSPISGHRSVSWYQQTPGQGLQFLFEYFSETQRNKGNFPGRFSGRQFSNSRSEMNVSTLELGDSALYLCASRYNAGSYGEQYFGPGTRLTVT.

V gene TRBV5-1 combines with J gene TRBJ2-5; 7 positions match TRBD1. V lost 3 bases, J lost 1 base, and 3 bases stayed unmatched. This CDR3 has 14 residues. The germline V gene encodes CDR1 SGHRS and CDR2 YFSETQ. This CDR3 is CASSSGQVQETQYF. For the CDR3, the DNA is TGCGCCAGCAGCTCTGGACAGGTCCAAGAGACCCAGTACTTC.

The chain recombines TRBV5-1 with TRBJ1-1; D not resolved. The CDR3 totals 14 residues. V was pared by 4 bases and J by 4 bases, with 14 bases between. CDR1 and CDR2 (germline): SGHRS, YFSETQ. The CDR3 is CASSGAMGGTEAFF. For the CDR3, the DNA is TGCGCCAGCAGCGGCGCCATGGGCGGCACTGAAGCTTTCTTT.

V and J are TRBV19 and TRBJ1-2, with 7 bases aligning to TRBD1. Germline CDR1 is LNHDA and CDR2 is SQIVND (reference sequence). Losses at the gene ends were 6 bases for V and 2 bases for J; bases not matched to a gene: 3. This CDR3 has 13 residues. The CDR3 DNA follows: TGTGCCAGTAGCGAGGACAGGAACTATGGCTACACCTTC. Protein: CASSEDRNYGYTF. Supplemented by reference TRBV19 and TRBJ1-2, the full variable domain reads DGGITQSPKYLFRKEGQNVTLSCEQNLNHDAMYWYRQDPGQGLRLIYYSQIVNDFQKGDIAEGYSVSREKKESFPLTVTSAQKNPTAFYLCASSEDRNYGYTFGSGTRLTVV.

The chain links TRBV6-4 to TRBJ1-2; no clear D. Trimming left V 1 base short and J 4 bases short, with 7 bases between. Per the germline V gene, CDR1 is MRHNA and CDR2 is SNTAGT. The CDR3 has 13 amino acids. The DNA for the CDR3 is TGTGCCAGCAGTGACTTCGGCAGCTATGGCTACACCTTC. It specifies CASSDFGSYGYTF.

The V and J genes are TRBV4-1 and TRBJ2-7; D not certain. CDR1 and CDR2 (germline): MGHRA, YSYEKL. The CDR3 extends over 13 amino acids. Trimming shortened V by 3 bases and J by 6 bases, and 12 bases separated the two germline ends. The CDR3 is CASSQTSEAEQYF. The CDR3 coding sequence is TGCGCCAGCAGCCAGACCAGCGAGGCCGAGCAGTACTTC.

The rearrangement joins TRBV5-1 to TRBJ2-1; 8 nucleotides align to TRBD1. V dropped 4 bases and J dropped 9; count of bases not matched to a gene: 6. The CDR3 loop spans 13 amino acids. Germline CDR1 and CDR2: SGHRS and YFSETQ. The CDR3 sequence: CASSKGQVTEQFF. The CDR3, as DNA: TGCGCCAGCAGCAAGGGACAGGTGACTGAGCAGTTCTTC.

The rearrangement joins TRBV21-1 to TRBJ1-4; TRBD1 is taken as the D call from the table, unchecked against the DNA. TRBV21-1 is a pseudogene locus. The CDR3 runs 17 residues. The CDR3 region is CASSKVVGDRGHEKLFF. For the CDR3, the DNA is TGTGCCAGCAGCAAGGTAGTCGGGGACAGGGGGCATGAAAAACTGTTTTTT.

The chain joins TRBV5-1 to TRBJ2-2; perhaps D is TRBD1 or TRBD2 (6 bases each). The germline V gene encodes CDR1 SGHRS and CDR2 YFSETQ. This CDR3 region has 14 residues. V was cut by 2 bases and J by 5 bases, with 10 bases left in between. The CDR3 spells CASSFGGATGELFF. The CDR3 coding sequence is TGCGCCAGCAGCTTCGGGGGCGCGACCGGGGAGCTGTTTTTT.